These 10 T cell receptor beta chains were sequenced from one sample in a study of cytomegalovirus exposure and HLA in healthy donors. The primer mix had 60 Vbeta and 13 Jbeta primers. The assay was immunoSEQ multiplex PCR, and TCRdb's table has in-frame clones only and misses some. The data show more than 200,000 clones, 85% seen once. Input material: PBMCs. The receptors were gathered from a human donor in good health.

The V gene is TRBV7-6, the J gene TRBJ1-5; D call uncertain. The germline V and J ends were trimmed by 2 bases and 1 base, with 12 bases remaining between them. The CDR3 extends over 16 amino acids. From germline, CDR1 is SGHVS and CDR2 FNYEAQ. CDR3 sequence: CASSLRGLGSNQPQHF. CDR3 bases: TGTGCCAGCAGCTTAAGAGGGTTGGGGAGCAATCAGCCCCAGCATTTT.

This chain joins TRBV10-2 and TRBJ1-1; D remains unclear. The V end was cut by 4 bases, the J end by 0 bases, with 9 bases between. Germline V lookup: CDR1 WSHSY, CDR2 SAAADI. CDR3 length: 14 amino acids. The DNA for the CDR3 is TGCGCCAGCAGTGGACACAGCCTGAACACTGAAGCTTTCTTT. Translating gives CASSGHSLNTEAFF.

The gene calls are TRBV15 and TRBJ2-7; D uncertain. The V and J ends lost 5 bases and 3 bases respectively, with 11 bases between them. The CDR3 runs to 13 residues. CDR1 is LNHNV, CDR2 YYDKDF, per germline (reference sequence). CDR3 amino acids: CATSARHLYEQYF. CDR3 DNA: TGTGCCACCAGCGCCCGACACCTCTACGAGCAGTACTTC.

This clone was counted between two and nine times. CDR3 sequence: CASSLYGQANYGYTF. The CDR3 region has the DNA TGTGCCAGCAGCTTATATGGTCAGGCTAACTATGGCTACACCTTC. The V and J genes are TRBV11-2 and TRBJ1-2; D ambiguous. The CDR3 sequence is 15 residues long. CDR1 and CDR2 from the germline V gene are SGHAT and FQNNGV. V was trimmed by 2 bases and J by 0 bases, leaving 10 bases between them.

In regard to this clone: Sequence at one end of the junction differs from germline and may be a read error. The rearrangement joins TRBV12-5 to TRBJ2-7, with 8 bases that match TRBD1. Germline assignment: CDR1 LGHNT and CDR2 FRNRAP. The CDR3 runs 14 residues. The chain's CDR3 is CASGTGQGVNEQHF. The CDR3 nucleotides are TGTGCTAGTGGAACCGGACAGGGTGTCAACGAGCAGCACTTC.

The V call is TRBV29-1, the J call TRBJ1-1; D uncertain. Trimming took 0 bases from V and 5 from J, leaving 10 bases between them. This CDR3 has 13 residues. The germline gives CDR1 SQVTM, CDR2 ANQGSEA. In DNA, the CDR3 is TGCAGCGTTGAAGAACAAGGAGGGACTGAAGCTTTCTTT. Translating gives CSVEEQGGTEAFF.

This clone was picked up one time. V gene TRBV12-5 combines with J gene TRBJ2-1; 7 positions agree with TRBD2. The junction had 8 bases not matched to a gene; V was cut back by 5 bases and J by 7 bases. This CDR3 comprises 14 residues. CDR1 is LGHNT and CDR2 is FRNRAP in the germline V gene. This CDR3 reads CASGASGGRNEQFF. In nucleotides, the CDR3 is TGTGCTAGTGGTGCCTCGGGAGGAAGAAATGAGCAGTTCTTC.

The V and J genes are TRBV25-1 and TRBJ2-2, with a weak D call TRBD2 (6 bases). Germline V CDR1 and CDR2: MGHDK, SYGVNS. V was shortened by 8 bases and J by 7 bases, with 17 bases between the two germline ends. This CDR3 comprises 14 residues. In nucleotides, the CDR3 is TGTGCCAGCGGTACTCTTGGGGACTTCGGGGAGCTGTTTTTT. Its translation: CASGTLGDFGELFF.

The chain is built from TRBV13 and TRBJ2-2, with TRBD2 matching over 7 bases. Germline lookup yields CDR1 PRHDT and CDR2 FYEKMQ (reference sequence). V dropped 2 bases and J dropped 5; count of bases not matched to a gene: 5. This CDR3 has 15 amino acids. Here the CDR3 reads CASSLRGSNTGELFF. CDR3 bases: TGTGCCAGCAGCTTACGCGGGAGTAATACCGGGGAGCTGTTTTTT.

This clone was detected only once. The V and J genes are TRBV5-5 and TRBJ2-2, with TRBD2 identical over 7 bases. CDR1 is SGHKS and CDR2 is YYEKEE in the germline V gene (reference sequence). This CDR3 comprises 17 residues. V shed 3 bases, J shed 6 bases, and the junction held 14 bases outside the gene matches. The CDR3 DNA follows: TGTGCCAGCAGCTCCCGGGCTGGCGGGAGTGGTTCCGGGGAGCTGTTTTTT. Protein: CASSSRAGGSGSGELFF.